Below are 9 T cell receptor beta chains sequenced from a single sample in a study of glioma-infiltrating T cells. TCR alpha and beta CDR3 regions were amplified from RNA using iRepertoire nested multiplex PCR. TCRdb reprocessed the multiplex PCR reads with MiXCR, giving one entry per CDR3 protein. The sample holds more than 9,000 distinct CDR3 sequences, about a quarter seen once. Sequences were obtained from glioma tissue, nonneoplastic brain tissue, or PBMCs (not recorded which). These receptors all come from a human donor with low-grade glioma or glioblastoma, undergoing nonglioma brain surgery, or in good health (not recorded which).

This clonotype was detected ten times or more. The rearrangement links TRBV28 to TRBJ2-1, with TRBD2 matching 7 bases. CDR3 length: 16 amino acids. Unmatched junction bases numbered 10, after V lost 6 bases and J lost 2 bases. CDR1 and CDR2 (germline): MDHEN, SYDVKM. In DNA form, the CDR3 reads TGTGCCAGCAGATACTGGCTAGCGGAAGCCTACAATGAGCAGTTCTTC. Translating gives CASRYWLAEAYNEQFF.

The J gene is TRBJ2-2, the V gene TRBV5-4; D is ambiguous. Trimming shortened V by 0 bases and J by 4 bases, and 7 bases separated the two germline ends. Germline V lookup: CDR1 SGHNT, CDR2 YYREEE (reference sequence). CDR3 length: 14 amino acids. This chain's CDR3 is CASSLVRTTGELFF. The DNA for the CDR3 is TGTGCCAGCAGCTTGGTCAGGACCACCGGGGAGCTGTTTTTT.

This clonotype was recorded many times. The gene calls are TRBV6-6 and TRBJ2-3; D call uncertain. Germline CDR1 is MNHNY and CDR2 is SVGAGI (reference sequence). The germline V and J ends were trimmed by 2 bases and 3 bases, with 6 bases remaining between them. The CDR3 length is 13 residues. As DNA, the CDR3 is TGTGCCAGCAGTTACGTCCGGACAGATACGCAGTATTTT. It is translated as CASSYVRTDTQYF.

This clonotype was found a few times. CDR3 sequence reads: CASSEAFGTGKFF. DNA of the CDR3: TGTGCCAGCAGTGAAGCTTTTGGGACAGGGAAGTTCTTC. The chain employs TRBV2 and TRBJ2-1, with 9 bases aligning to TRBD1. This CDR3 spans 13 amino acids. Per germline, CDR1 SNHLY and CDR2 FYNNEI. V lost 0 bases and J lost 14; bases outside the gene matches: 5.

Notes on this clonotype: In this CDR3 the conserved last residue, phenylalanine or tryptophan, is missing, so a read error is likely. The gene calls are TRBV20-1 and TRBJ1-1; D unclear. The CDR3 extends over 12 amino acids. V was clipped by 4 bases and J by 2 bases, with 8 bases between them. CDR1 and CDR2 (germline): DFQATT, SNEGSKA (reference sequence). CDR3 amino acids: CSAKHHNTEAFL. The CDR3 DNA is TGCAGTGCTAAACACCATAACACTGAAGCTTTCCTT.

The gene calls are TRBV29-1 and TRBJ1-5; D remains ambiguous. This CDR3 is 12 amino acids long. Trimming took off 4 bases at V and 4 bases at J, with 8 bases between the two ends. Germline V gene lookup returns CDR1 SQVTM and CDR2 ANQGSEA. This chain's CDR3 is CSVGADNQPQHF. In nucleotides, the CDR3 is TGCAGCGTTGGAGCAGATAATCAGCCCCAGCATTTT.

The rearrangement joins TRBV29-1 to TRBJ2-1, with 11 nucleotides matching TRBD1. This CDR3 has 15 amino acids. CDR1 and CDR2 from the germline V gene are SQVTM and ANQGSEA. Germline trimming cut 4 bases from V and 6 bases from J; bases unmatched to any gene: 8. DNA for the CDR3: TGCAGCGTTGGCCCCGGACAGGGGGCGGGCAATGAGCAGTTCTTC. Protein product: CSVGPGQGAGNEQFF.

The rearrangement uses TRBV11-3 and TRBJ2-7; 13 nucleotides line up with TRBD2. There are 21 residues in the CDR3. The junction had 24 bases not matched to a gene; V was cut back by 5 bases and J by 5 bases. Germline lookup yields CDR1 SGHNT and CDR2 YENEEA. CDR3 in amino acids: CASSPGLAKTSGRSRGNEQYF. The CDR3 DNA reads TGTGCCAGCAGCCCGGGGCTCGCAAAGACTAGCGGGAGGTCCCGGGGGAACGAGCAGTACTTC.

The sample holds one count of this clonotype. This sequence may be a read error, since a much larger clone differs from it by one base. The rearrangement uses TRBV3-1 and TRBJ2-7; unclear D gene. This CDR3 comprises 11 residues. V was shortened by 6 bases and J by 2 bases, with 5 bases between the two germline ends. The germline gives CDR1 LGHDT, CDR2 YNNKEL (reference sequence). Written as DNA, the CDR3 is TGTGCCAGCAGGAATGCCTACGAGCAGTACTTC. As protein: CASRNAYEQYF.